This T cell receptor beta chain was documented in a study of blood T cell repertoires in COVID-19. Sequencing used immunoSEQ multiplex PCR; TCRdb keeps in-frame clones, though not all of them. The data hold about 160,000 clones, with 85% observed a single time. This CDR3 has 17 residues. Trimming pared 5 bases from V and 0 bases from J, leaving 17 bases between. Germline assignment: CDR1 MDHEN and CDR2 SYDVKM. The sample taken for sequencing was peripheral blood. The TCR sequence derives from a woman aged 45-59 years with COVID-19, enrolled during active disease. This chain links TRBV28 with TRBJ2-1; D is undetermined. CDR3 loop: CASSPSGTLSSYNEQFF. The CDR3 DNA is TGTGCCAGCAGTCCTTCAGGTACGCTTAGCTCCTACAATGAGCAGTTCTTC.